Below are 12 T cell receptor beta chains sequenced from a single sample in a study of vaccination and CD4 T cells after COVID-19. CD4+ T cells that had been cultured provided DNA sequenced with the Oncomine TCR Beta short-read assay. TCRdb recomputed calls from the PCR reads with MiXCR, one row per CDR3 protein. The repertoire consists of over 10,000 distinct CDR3 sequences, with about 32% occurring once and the leading ten covering about a third. No antigen has been identified for these receptors. Treatment described: roughly 10-day PBMC culture with coronavirus spike peptide pools or control peptides (ViraFEST assay). Sequences were derived from CD4+ T cells from blood, cultured in vitro, sampled before SARS-CoV-2 vaccination. These receptors all come from a human donor who received a COVID-19 vaccine.

The chain employs TRBV5-6 and TRBJ1-2, with 8 bases aligning to TRBD1. Trimming removed 5 bases from V and 0 bases from J; junction bases left unmatched: 3. The CDR3 runs 14 residues. Germline V gives CDR1 SGHDT, CDR2 YYEEEE. Here the CDR3 reads CASRPTGANYGYTF. In DNA, the CDR3 is TGTGCCAGCAGACCGACAGGGGCTAACTATGGCTACACCTTC.

In its sample, this clonotype ranks as medium-sized. The J gene is TRBJ2-3, the V gene TRBV6-1; D is perhaps TRBD2 (7 bases). Germline CDR1 reads MNHNS; CDR2 reads SASEGT. V lost 8 bases, J lost 2 bases, and 17 bases lay in between. The CDR3 has 15 residues. The CDR3 DNA is TGTGCCAGCGGGGGGGCGAGCGGCTCCACAGATACGCAGTATTTT. It translates to CASGGASGSTDTQYF.

The rearrangement uses TRBV27 and TRBJ1-2; D possibly corresponds to TRBD1 (6 bases). Germline lookup yields CDR1 MNHEY and CDR2 SMNVEV (reference sequence). The CDR3 extends over 14 amino acids. Trimming stripped 8 bases from V and 4 bases from J, with 17 bases between. CDR3 nucleotide sequence: TGTGCCAGCGGGAACCAGGGGCAAGTCTATGGCTACACCTTC. Translating gives CASGNQGQVYGYTF.

The chain links TRBV12-3 or TRBV12-4 to TRBJ2-7; unclear D gene. The CDR3 extends over 13 amino acids. Deletions cut 3 bases from V and 4 bases from J, with 10 bases between. CDR3 in DNA: TGTGCCAGCAGTTTCTCGGATCTTTACGAGCAGTACTTC. It specifies CASSFSDLYEQYF.

This clonotype was counted between two and nine times. The DNA for the CDR3 is TGCGCCAGCAGCTTGACTAGCAATCAGCCCCAGCATTTT. It yields the protein CASSLTSNQPQHF. This chain uses TRBV5-1 with TRBJ1-5; D ambiguous. The CDR3 loop spans 13 amino acids. V lost 1 base to trimming and J lost 0 bases, with 2 bases between them. Germline lookup yields CDR1 SGHRS and CDR2 YFSETQ. The full variable domain, with the rest looked up from reference TRBV5-1 and TRBJ1-5, is KAGVTQTPRYLIKTRGQQVTLSCSPISGHRSVSWYQQTPGQGLQFLFEYFSETQRNKGNFPGRFSGRQFSNSRSEMNVSTLELGDSALYLCASSLTSNQPQHFGDGTRLSIL.

The sample holds a few counts of this clonotype. This chain links TRBV19 with TRBJ1-5; 7 nucleotides align to TRBD1. V was clipped by 7 bases and J by 0 bases; unmatched bases: 6. The CDR3 is 15 amino acids. Germline-derived CDR1 and CDR2 are LNHDA and SQIVND (reference sequence). The CDR3: CASKTGFNSNQPQHF. The CDR3, as DNA: TGTGCCAGTAAGACAGGGTTTAATAGCAATCAGCCCCAGCATTTT.

The V call is TRBV20-1, the J call TRBJ1-1; D remains unclear. The germline V gene has CDR1 DFQATT and CDR2 SNEGSKA (reference sequence). The CDR3 is made up of 12 amino acids. V was cut by 1 base and J by 1 base, with 4 bases left in between. The CDR3 DNA reads TGCAGTGCTAGAGGGGGGAACACTGAAGCTTTCTTT. Translation gives CSARGGNTEAFF.

V usage is TRBV20-1 and J usage is TRBJ2-1, with D unclear. The J call may be faulty, since TRBJ2-7 better matches the DNA end. Germline V gives CDR1 DFQATT, CDR2 SNEGSKA (reference sequence). The CDR3 length is 11 residues. CDR3 DNA: TGCAGTGCTAGAGGCCCGTACGAGCAGTACTTC. It specifies CSARGPYEQYF.

The genes are TRBV20-1 and TRBJ2-2; 10 bases are shared with TRBD2. The CDR3 length is 16 residues. CDR1 and CDR2 from the germline V gene are DFQATT and SNEGSKA (reference sequence). The junction had 5 bases not matched to a gene; V was cut back by 1 base and J by 3 bases. The CDR3 nucleotides are TGCAGTGCTAGAGTTTTCAGCGGGGGGGACACCGGGGAGCTGTTTTTT. Protein sequence: CSARVFSGGDTGELFF.

This clonotype has a handful of counts. This sequence joins TRBV19 and TRBJ1-2; TRBD1 matches at 7 bases. Germline CDR1 and CDR2: LNHDA and SQIVND (reference sequence). The CDR3 runs 16 residues. The trim removed 3 bases at V and 1 base at J, leaving 8 bases unmatched. The CDR3 region is CASSIPGQGVNYGYTF. The CDR3 coding sequence is TGTGCCAGTAGTATTCCGGGGCAGGGGGTTAACTATGGCTACACCTTC.

This clonotype was picked up a small number of times. The chain uses TRBV6-1 and TRBJ1-3, with TRBD1 as a possible D gene (6 bases). The V and J ends lost 5 bases and 4 bases respectively, with 12 bases between them. CDR3 length: 14 residues. From germline, CDR1 is MNHNS and CDR2 SASEGT. CDR3 residues: CASSKNRAGNTIYF. The CDR3 bases are TGTGCCAGCAGTAAGAACAGGGCAGGAAACACCATATATTTT.

V is TRBV7-9 and J is TRBJ1-1; 9 positions match TRBD1. Unmatched junction bases numbered 5, after V lost 5 bases and J lost 4 bases. Germline assignment: CDR1 SEHNR and CDR2 FQNEAQ (reference sequence). The CDR3 consists of 14 residues. The chain's CDR3 is CASSPTGGGTEAFF. The CDR3 nucleotides read TGTGCCAGCAGCCCGACAGGGGGAGGCACTGAAGCTTTCTTT.